This entry lists 25 T cell receptor beta chains sequenced from one sample in a study of vaccination and CD4 T cells after COVID-19. No antigens are known for them. Researchers used the Oncomine TCR Beta short-read assay to sequence DNA from cultured CD4+ T cells. Cultured CD4+ T cells yielded the extracted genomic DNA. TCRdb reprocessed the PCR reads with MiXCR, giving one entry per CDR3 protein. This repertoire shows over 9,500 distinct CDR3 sequences, 25% to 30% found once; its top ten account for about 19%. Treatment reported: 10-day PBMC culture with coronavirus spike peptide pools or control peptides (ViraFEST assay). Ahead of the COVID-19 pandemic (2011-2018), the CD4+ T cells of the unexposed donor were collected. The sequenced material came from CD4+ T cells from blood, cultured in vitro. The source is a human donor in good health.

The rearrangement links TRBV18 to TRBJ2-7, with TRBD1 identical over 11 bases. Unmatched junction bases numbered 3, after V lost 4 bases and J lost 4 bases. Germline V CDR1 and CDR2: KGHSH, LQKENI. The CDR3 consists of 14 residues. The CDR3 DNA reads TGTGCCAGCTCACGGGGACAGGGGGGGTACGAGCAGTACTTC. It translates to CASSRGQGGYEQYF.

This clonotype has a handful of counts. The chain employs TRBV19 and TRBJ1-2; 10 positions match TRBD1. The J segment lost 11 bases and the V segment lost 4 bases, leaving 13 bases of the junction unmatched. The CDR3 has 15 amino acids. Germline CDR1 reads LNHDA; CDR2 reads SQIVND (reference sequence). The CDR3 DNA is TGTGCCAGTAGTAGACTAGCGGGACAGGGGCCGCGGTACACCTTC. Protein product: CASSRLAGQGPRYTF.

The rearrangement links TRBV11-2 to TRBJ2-7, with a possible D match to TRBD2 (5 bases). CDR1 and CDR2 (germline): SGHAT, FQNNGV. Trimming stripped 3 bases from V and 1 base from J, with 10 bases between. The CDR3 has 14 residues. The CDR3 coding sequence is TGTGCCAGCAGCTTCGGATCGGGGTCCTACGAGCAGTACTTC. Translation gives CASSFGSGSYEQYF.

This clonotype was seen only a few times. This chain uses TRBV19 with TRBJ2-7; a possible D gene is TRBD2 (6 bases). Germline CDR1 reads LNHDA; CDR2 reads SQIVND (reference sequence). V lost 7 bases and J lost 1, with 14 bases in between. The CDR3 spans 14 residues. The CDR3 nucleotides read TGTGCCAGTAAAGGCGGGATTGGGTCCTACGAGCAGTACTTC. It codes for CASKGGIGSYEQYF. The full variable domain, completed using reference TRBV19 and TRBJ2-7, is DGGITQSPKYLFRKEGQNVTLSCEQNLNHDAMYWYRQDPGQGLRLIYYSQIVNDFQKGDIAEGYSVSREKKESFPLTVTSAQKNPTAFYLCASKGGIGSYEQYFGPGTRLTVT.

J is TRBJ1-1 and V is TRBV27; D uncertain. The germline V gene encodes CDR1 MNHEY and CDR2 SMNVEV (reference sequence). The CDR3 sequence is 12 residues long. The germline V and J ends were trimmed by 6 bases and 5 bases, with 10 bases remaining between them. Here the CDR3 reads CASSDRMTEAFF. CDR3 sequence (DNA): TGTGCCAGCAGCGACCGAATGACTGAAGCTTTCTTT.

Here the CDR3 DNA reads TGTGCCAGCAGCTTGGGACGTAACACCGGGGAGCTGTTTTTT. This translates into CASSLGRNTGELFF. The chain joins TRBV11-2 to TRBJ2-2; TRBD1 or TRBD2 may be the D gene (5 bases each). CDR3 length equals 14 residues. The V gene's germline CDR1 is SGHAT and CDR2 FQNNGV. Trimming took off 3 bases at V and 2 bases at J, with 7 bases between the two ends.

This chain links TRBV11-1 with TRBJ2-7, with D uncertain. Germline V CDR1 and CDR2: SGHAT, FQDESV (reference sequence). Between the trimmed V and J ends, which lost 5 bases and 1 base, there was a span of 9 bases. The CDR3 is made up of 13 amino acids. The CDR3 coding sequence is TGTGCCAGCAGCCCAAGGGTTTCCTACGAGCAGTACTTC. This encodes CASSPRVSYEQYF.

This chain uses TRBV6-4 with TRBJ1-1; TRBD1 agrees at 9 bases. The CDR3 has 16 amino acids. In germline, CDR1 is MRHNA, CDR2 SNTAGT. Germline trimming cut 5 bases from V and 6 bases from J; bases unmatched to any gene: 13. In nucleotides, the CDR3 is TGTGCCAGCAGTAGAACGACAGGGGGGGCCTTAGCTGAAGCTTTCTTT. It translates to CASSRTTGGALAEAFF.

The chain is built from TRBV19 and TRBJ2-7; D call uncertain. The CDR3 covers 13 residues. Germline values: CDR1 LNHDA, CDR2 SQIVND (reference sequence). V lost 5 bases and J lost 5, with 13 bases in between. In nucleotides, the CDR3 is TGTGCCAGTAGTCTCCATCTTACTAACGAGCAGTACTTC. Amino acids: CASSLHLTNEQYF.

The chain couples TRBV20-1 to TRBJ2-1, with 10 bases that match TRBD2. Germline V CDR1 and CDR2: DFQATT, SNEGSKA (reference sequence). The CDR3 consists of 14 residues. V was pared by 8 bases and J by 4 bases, with 8 bases of the junction left unmatched. CDR3 nucleotides: TGCAGTCAGCTCCCTAGCGGGAGTTACAATGAGCAGTTCTTC. This sequence encodes CSQLPSGSYNEQFF.

The J gene is TRBJ1-1, the V gene TRBV7-8, with D uncertain. The CDR3 consists of 14 residues. The V and J ends lost 4 bases and 1 base respectively, with 10 bases between them. Germline V gene data show CDR1 as SGHVS and CDR2 as FQNEAQ. The CDR3 nucleotides read TGTGCCAGCAGCTATGCAGGACCGAACACTGAAGCTTTCTTT. It translates to CASSYAGPNTEAFF.

V and J are TRBV24-1 and TRBJ2-1; 7 bases align to TRBD2. Germline-derived CDR1 and CDR2 are KGHDR and SFDVKD. The V segment lost 0 bases and the J segment 0 bases; nucleotides outside the gene matches: 4. The CDR3 is made up of 17 amino acids. The CDR3 sequence: CATSDLSRGDSYNEQFF. CDR3 nucleotide sequence: TGTGCCACCAGTGATTTGAGTCGGGGGGACTCCTACAATGAGCAGTTCTTC.

The chain carries TRBV10-3 and TRBJ2-1; the D gene is possibly TRBD2 (5 bases). The CDR3 is made up of 12 amino acids. The germline V gene encodes CDR1 ENHRY and CDR2 SYGVKD. The V end lost 8 bases, the J end lost 8 bases, and 13 bases lay between the germline ends. The CDR3 here is CAIWGARDEQFF. The CDR3 DNA sequence: TGTGCCATCTGGGGAGCGCGAGATGAGCAGTTCTTC.

This chain connects TRBV19 to TRBJ2-1; 7 bases are shared with TRBD2. Looked up from germline, CDR1 is LNHDA and CDR2 is SQIVND (reference sequence). The junction had 15 bases not matched to a gene; V was cut back by 8 bases and J by 8 bases. There are 15 residues in the CDR3. CDR3 in amino acids: CASGNTKAGRDEQFF. In DNA form, the CDR3 reads TGTGCCAGTGGAAACACGAAAGCGGGAAGGGATGAGCAGTTCTTC.

The chain links TRBV12-3 or TRBV12-4 to TRBJ1-1; no definite D call. CDR3 length: 13 residues. The V gene lost 3 bases and the J gene lost 4 bases, with 9 bases spanning the gap. The CDR3 here is CASSFGVPTEAFF. The CDR3 DNA reads as TGTGCCAGCAGTTTTGGGGTCCCCACTGAAGCTTTCTTT.

This clonotype turned up a few times. DNA for the CDR3: TGTGCCAGCAGTGCGGCAGAAACTAACTATGGCTACACCTTC. This gives the protein CASSAAETNYGYTF. The V call is TRBV25-1, the J call TRBJ1-2; D gene unclear. CDR3 size: 14 residues. V shed 4 bases and J shed 0 bases, with 9 bases lying between them. Germline V gene lookup returns CDR1 MGHDK and CDR2 SYGVNS.

To note about this clonotype: The junction departs from the called germline gene at one end, perhaps through a read error. The V and J genes are TRBV4-2 and TRBJ2-3, with 8 bases that match TRBD2. Germline V gene sequence: CDR1 LGHNA, CDR2 YNFKEQ. The CDR3 spans 17 residues. CDR3 in DNA: TGTGCCAGCAGCCAAGGACAGCCGGGACTAGTCACAGATATGCAGTATTTT. As protein: CASSQGQPGLVTDMQYF.

The chain employs TRBV6-2 or TRBV6-3 and TRBJ2-2; TRBD1 or TRBD2 may be the D gene (5 bases each). Germline CDR1 and CDR2: MNHEY and SVGEGT. This CDR3 is 14 amino acids long. Between the trimmed V and J ends, which lost 5 bases and 4 bases, there was a span of 11 bases. CDR3 residues: CASSKLGVTGELFF. The CDR3 DNA sequence: TGTGCCAGCAGTAAACTAGGGGTCACCGGGGAGCTGTTTTTT.

In this sample, this clonotype turned up a few times. The chain joins TRBV6-1 to TRBJ1-3; no reliable D call. Trimming shortened V by 6 bases and J by 5 bases, and 14 bases separated the two germline ends. This CDR3 region has 14 residues. CDR1 is MNHNS and CDR2 is SASEGT in the germline V gene. The CDR3 here is CASSRELGRNTIYF. CDR3 nucleotides: TGTGCCAGCAGCCGTGAACTTGGGCGAAACACCATATATTTT.

This clonotype was counted only a few times. The chain couples TRBV6-2 or TRBV6-3 to TRBJ2-7; 12 bases match TRBD2. The CDR3 length is 17 residues. CDR1 and CDR2 from the germline V gene are MNHEY and SVGEGT. V shed 3 bases, J shed 2 bases, and the junction held 8 bases outside the gene matches. CDR3 nucleotides: TGTGCCAGCAGTTATAGACTAGCGGGAGATTCTACCTACGAGCAGTACTTC. Translating gives CASSYRLAGDSTYEQYF.

The chain carries TRBV20-1 and TRBJ2-2; D tentatively fits TRBD1 or TRBD2 (5 bases each). The CDR3 totals 17 residues. The V gene's germline CDR1 is DFQATT and CDR2 SNEGSKA (reference sequence). V was shortened by 1 base and J by 5 bases, with 20 bases between the two germline ends. DNA for the CDR3: TGCAGTGCTAGAGCCCCACCAGGGACCACAGGAACCGGGGAGCTGTTTTTT. It yields the protein CSARAPPGTTGTGELFF.

The genes are TRBV2 and TRBJ2-5; D uncertain. The V gene's germline CDR1 is SNHLY and CDR2 FYNNEI. With 4 bases removed from V and 6 bases from J, the gap between germline ends came to 3 bases. The CDR3 is made up of 10 amino acids. The CDR3 loop is CASSAKTQYF. The CDR3 nucleotides read TGTGCCAGCAGTGCGAAGACCCAGTACTTC. Together with reference TRBV2 and TRBJ2-5, the CDR3 gives the full variable domain: EPEVTQTPSHQVTQMGQEVILRCVPISNHLYFYWYRQILGQKVEFLVSFYNNEISEKSEIFDDQFSVERPDGSNFTLKIRSTKLEDSAMYFCASSAKTQYFGPGTRLLVL.

This clonotype was counted only a few times. The chain employs TRBV10-3 and TRBJ2-5, with TRBD2 matching 7 bases. This CDR3 is built from 17 residues. J was trimmed by 2 bases and V by 0 bases; bases with no gene match: 9. CDR1 and CDR2 from the germline V gene are ENHRY and SYGVKD. CDR3 protein: CAISESGSVGGQETQYF. In DNA, the CDR3 is TGTGCCATCAGTGAGTCGGGAAGTGTGGGGGGGCAAGAGACCCAGTACTTC.

This chain uses TRBV20-1 with TRBJ2-7; 11 positions agree with TRBD2. Germline V gives CDR1 DFQATT, CDR2 SNEGSKA (reference sequence). The CDR3 sequence is 16 residues long. J lost 0 bases, V lost 6 bases, and 10 bases had no gene match. CDR3 sequence: CSAQPLLAGVSYEQYF. CDR3 DNA: TGCAGTGCGCAACCACTACTAGCGGGAGTCTCCTACGAGCAGTACTTC.

This clonotype turned up a few times. The rearrangement links TRBV7-9 to TRBJ1-6; D perhaps matches TRBD1 (5 bases). V dropped 1 base and J dropped 8 bases, with 15 bases sitting between them. The germline V gene has CDR1 SEHNR and CDR2 FQNEAQ (reference sequence). This CDR3 is built from 16 residues. The CDR3 sequence: CASSLEVGRGDSPLHF. The CDR3 nucleotides are TGTGCCAGCAGCTTAGAGGTGGGGAGGGGTGATTCACCCCTCCACTTT.